This T cell receptor (beta chain) was found in a study of control samples from healthy donors and cancer patients. Germline-derived CDR1 and CDR2 are SGHRS and YFSETQ. Trimming left V 3 bases short and J 7 bases short, with 20 bases between. This CDR3 has 16 amino acids. The method was immunoSEQ multiplex PCR; TCRdb's version includes in-frame clones alone and lacks a portion of them. The sample consists of some 120,000 clones, about nine tenths of them appearing once. The sample consisted of blood. The sequence derives from a man aged 35-49 years in good health. This chain uses TRBV5-1 with TRBJ2-1, with a weak D call TRBD2 (6 bases). The CDR3 coding sequence is TGCGCCAGCAGCTATAACCGGCGGAGGCGGGGAAATGAGCAGTTCTTC. Residues: CASSYNRRRRGNEQFF.